This paragraph reports one T cell receptor (beta chain). What it recognizes is unknown. Here immunoSEQ multiplex PCR was the method, and the copy in TCRdb shows in-frame clones only, minus some. The table includes 150,000 to 200,000 clones, about nine tenths detected once. This entry comes from a study of cytomegalovirus exposure and HLA in healthy donors. Whole-study context: Both the roughly 120 validation repertoires and the approximately 670 first-cohort repertoires used the same platform, as reported by a later analysis.

Study-wide findings and caveats: The classifier was said to identify cytomegalovirus status with high specificity and sensitivity. A list of approximately 160 TCR beta chains associated with cytomegalovirus was given.

V lost 3 bases to trimming and J lost 4 bases; unmatched junction nucleotides: 7. The CDR3 runs to 15 residues. The germline CDR1 and CDR2 sequences are LNHDA and SQIVND (reference sequence). The source of this sequence is a woman aged 25 to 39 in good health and CMV-seronegative. The sample comprised PBMCs. The chain carries TRBV19 and TRBJ2-7; 9 bases map to TRBD1. CDR3: CASSIERTGAYEQYF. The CDR3 DNA follows: TGTGCCAGTAGTATTGAGAGGACAGGGGCGTACGAGCAGTACTTC.